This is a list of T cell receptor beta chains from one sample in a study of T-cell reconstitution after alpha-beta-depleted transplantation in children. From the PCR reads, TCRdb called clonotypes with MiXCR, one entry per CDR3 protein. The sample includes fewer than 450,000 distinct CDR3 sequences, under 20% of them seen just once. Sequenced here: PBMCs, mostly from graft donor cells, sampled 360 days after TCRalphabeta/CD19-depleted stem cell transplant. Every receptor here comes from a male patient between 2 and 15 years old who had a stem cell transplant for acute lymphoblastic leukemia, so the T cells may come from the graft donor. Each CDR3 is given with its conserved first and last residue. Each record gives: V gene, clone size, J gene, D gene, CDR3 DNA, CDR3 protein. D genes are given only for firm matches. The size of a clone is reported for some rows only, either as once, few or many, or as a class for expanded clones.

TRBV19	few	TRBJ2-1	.	TGTGCCAGTAGTAATGGGTACGAGCAGTTCTTC	CASSNGYEQFF
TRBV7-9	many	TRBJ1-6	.	TGTGCCAGCAGCCCAACCAACGGGGCTGGGAATTCACCCCTCCACTTT	CASSPTNGAGNSPLHF
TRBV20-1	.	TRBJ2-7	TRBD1	TGCAGTGCGAGTGAGACAGGGTTCGTGGACGAGCAGTACTTC	CSASETGFVDEQYF
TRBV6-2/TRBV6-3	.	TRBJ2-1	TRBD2	TGTGCCAGCAGTTACACAGAGCCCGGGACTAGCGGGAGAGTCGGATCCTACAATGAGCAGTTCTTC	CASSYTEPGTSGRVGSYNEQFF
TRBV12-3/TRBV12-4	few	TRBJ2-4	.	TGTGCCAGCAGTCATGAAGTTGTAGCCAAAAACATTCAGTACTTC	CASSHEVVAKNIQYF
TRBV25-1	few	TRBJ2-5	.	TGTGCCAGCAGTGAAACTAGATGGGGGGAGACCCAGTACTTC	CASSETRWGETQYF
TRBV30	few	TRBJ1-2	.	TGTGCCTGGAGTGCCTCCCCACGAGGAGTCTATGGCTACACCTTC	CAWSASPRGVYGYTF
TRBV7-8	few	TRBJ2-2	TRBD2	TGTGCCAGCAGCTCCTTCGCCGGGACTAGCCCCCCCGGGGAGCTGTTTTTT	CASSSFAGTSPPGELFF
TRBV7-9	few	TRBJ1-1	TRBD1	TGTGCCAGCAGCGCGCGGGACAGGGAGGCTTTCTTT	CASSARDREAFF
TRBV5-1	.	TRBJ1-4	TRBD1	TGCGCCAGCAGCTTGGGGGACAGTCTACGGGAAAAACTGTTTTTT	CASSLGDSLREKLFF
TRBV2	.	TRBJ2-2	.	TGTGCCAGCAGGCGCGACAGGCTGGAGGCCGGGGAGCTGTTTTTT	CASRRDRLEAGELFF
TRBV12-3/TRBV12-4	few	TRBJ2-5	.	TGTGCCAGCACCCTTGGGACCCACAAAGAGACCCAGTACTTC	CASTLGTHKETQYF
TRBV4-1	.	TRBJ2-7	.	TGCGCCAGCAGCCCTCTTGGAGGCCCCTACGAGCAGTACTTC	CASSPLGGPYEQYF
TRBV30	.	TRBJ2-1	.	TGTGCCTGGAGTCGGGAGTATAGCCATGAGCAGTTCTTC	CAWSREYSHEQFF
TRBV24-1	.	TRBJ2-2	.	TGTGCCACCAGTGATTTGGTCAGGGGACACACCGGGGAGCTGTTTTTT	CATSDLVRGHTGELFF
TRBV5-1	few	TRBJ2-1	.	TGCGCCAGCAGCTCCTTATCCGTAAATGAGCAGTTCTTC	CASSSLSVNEQFF
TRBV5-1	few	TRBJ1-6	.	TGCGCCAGCAGCTTAAGATTGGACGGAGATTCACCCCTCCACTTT	CASSLRLDGDSPLHF
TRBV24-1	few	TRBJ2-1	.	TGTGCCACCAGTGGGGCAACCTCCTACAATGAGCAGTTCTTC	CATSGATSYNEQFF
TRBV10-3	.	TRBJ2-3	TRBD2	TGTGCCATCGCCTCCGGGACTAGCGGGAGTCGGGGCACAGATACGCAGTATTTT	CAIASGTSGSRGTDTQYF
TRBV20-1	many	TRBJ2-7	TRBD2	TGCAGTGCTAGGGGACTAGCGGGAGGGCCGGGCGACGAGCAGTACTTC	CSARGLAGGPGDEQYF
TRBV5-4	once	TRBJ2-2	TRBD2	TGTGCCAGCAGCTTGCCAGCGGGAGAGGAGGAGCTGTTTTTT	CASSLPAGEEELFF
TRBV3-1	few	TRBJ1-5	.	TGTGCCAGCAGCCAAGATGGGCAGCCCCAGCATTTT	CASSQDGQPQHF
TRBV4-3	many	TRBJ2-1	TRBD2	TGCGCCAGCAGCCAAGAGAACGGACTAGCAACCTACAATGAGCAGTTCTTC	CASSQENGLATYNEQFF
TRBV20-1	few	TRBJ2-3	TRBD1	TGCAGTGCTAGTCGACAGGGGGGGGGCACAGATACGCAGTATTTT	CSASRQGGGTDTQYF
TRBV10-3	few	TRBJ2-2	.	TGTGCCATCAGCTCGAACACCGGGGAGCTGTTTTTT	CAISSNTGELFF
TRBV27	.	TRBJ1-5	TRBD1	TGTGCCAGCAGCCCAACAGGGGCCCATCAGCCCCAGCATTTT	CASSPTGAHQPQHF
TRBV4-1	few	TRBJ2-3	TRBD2	TGCGCCAGCAGCTCGGTTGGGGGAGGGCAGAGAGATACGCAGTATTTT	CASSSVGGGQRDTQYF
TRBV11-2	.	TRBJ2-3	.	TGTGCCAGCAGCTCTAGGGGGAGAGGGATGCGCGGGAGCACAGATACGCAGTATTTT	CASSSRGRGMRGSTDTQYF
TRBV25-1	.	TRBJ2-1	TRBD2	TGTGCCAGCAGTCCGGACCGACTAGCGGGAGTTACCTACAATGAGCAGTTCTTC	CASSPDRLAGVTYNEQFF
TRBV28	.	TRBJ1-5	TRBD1	TGTGCCAGCAGTTCCGGACAGGGGAACAATCAGCCCCAGCATTTT	CASSSGQGNNQPQHF
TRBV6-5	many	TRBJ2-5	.	TGTGCCAGCAGTTACCGGGGGCGTCCGGGACAGATGAAGGAGACCCAGTACTTC	CASSYRGRPGQMKETQYF
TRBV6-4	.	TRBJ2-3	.	TGTGCCAGCAGCACCTCCGGCGATACGCAGTATTTT	CASSTSGDTQYF
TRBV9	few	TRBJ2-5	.	TGTGCCAGCAGCGTAGGGTCCAGGGAGGAGACCCAGTACTTC	CASSVGSREETQYF
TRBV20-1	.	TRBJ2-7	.	TGCAGTGCTCCCCTGGAGGGTTTCTACGAGCAGTACTTC	CSAPLEGFYEQYF
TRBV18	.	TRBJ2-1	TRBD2	TGTGCCAGCTCACCACCGCAGTTCTTGGGCACTAGCGGATCCAATGAGCAGTTCTTC	CASSPPQFLGTSGSNEQFF
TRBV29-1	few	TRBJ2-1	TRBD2	TGCAGCGTTTTAGCGGGAGGGACCTACAATGAGCAGTTCTTC	CSVLAGGTYNEQFF
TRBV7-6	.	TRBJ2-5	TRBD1	TGTGCCAGCAGCCCTGGACAGGGTTGGGCTTCGAAGACCCAGTACTTC	CASSPGQGWASKTQYF
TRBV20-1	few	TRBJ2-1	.	TGCAGTGCTAGGGTGGGACCAGCCTACAATGAGCAGTTCTTC	CSARVGPAYNEQFF
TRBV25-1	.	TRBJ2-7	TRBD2	TGTGCCAGCAGTCGAGGGAGGGGACTAGCGGGACCCCCGGTTCCTAGGCGTACCTACGAGCAGTACTTC	CASSRGRGLAGPPVPRRTYEQYF
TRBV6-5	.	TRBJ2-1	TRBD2	TGTGCCAGCAGTTACGATCATTGGACTAGCGGGATGAGGAATGAGCAGTTCTTC	CASSYDHWTSGMRNEQFF
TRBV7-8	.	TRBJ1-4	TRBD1	TGTGCCAGCAGCGAGACAGGGAGTAATGAAAAACTGTTTTTT	CASSETGSNEKLFF
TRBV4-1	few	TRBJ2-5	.	TGCGCCAGCAGCCAATGGATGGCAGAGACCCAGTACTTC	CASSQWMAETQYF
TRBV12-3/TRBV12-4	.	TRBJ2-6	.	TGTGCCAGCAAACCAGGGGAGGGGGCCAACGTCCTGACTTTC	CASKPGEGANVLTF
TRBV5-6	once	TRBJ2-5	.	TGTGCCAGCAGCCACGCCAATCAAGAGACCCAGTACTTC	CASSHANQETQYF
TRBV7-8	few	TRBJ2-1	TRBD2	TGTGCCAGCAGCTCCGGACTAGCGAACGATGAGCAGTTCTTC	CASSSGLANDEQFF
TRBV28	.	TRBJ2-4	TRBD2	TGTGCCAGCAGTTTTTTAGCGGGAGGGAACGAAAACATTCAGTACTTC	CASSFLAGGNENIQYF
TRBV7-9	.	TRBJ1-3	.	TGTGCCAGCAGCCGGGACACTGGAAACACCATATATTTT	CASSRDTGNTIYF
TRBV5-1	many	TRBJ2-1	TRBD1	TGCGCCAGCAGCGGGGGACAGGGAAACTACAATGAGCAGTTCTTC	CASSGGQGNYNEQFF
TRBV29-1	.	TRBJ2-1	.	TGCAGCGTTGAGGGACAACGTAATAGCCTCAACTCCTACAATGAGCAGTTCTTC	CSVEGQRNSLNSYNEQFF
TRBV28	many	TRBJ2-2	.	TGTGCCAGCAGTTTAGGAGGGCCCACCGGGGAGCTGTTTTTT	CASSLGGPTGELFF
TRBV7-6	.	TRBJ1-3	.	TGTGCCAGCAGCCCTACCCGGGGACCCGGGAACACCATATATTTT	CASSPTRGPGNTIYF
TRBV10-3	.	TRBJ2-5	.	TGTGCCATCAGTGAGTCGACGCGGGGAGGGGGTGAGACCCAGTACTTC	CAISESTRGGGETQYF
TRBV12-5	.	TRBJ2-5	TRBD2	TGTGCTAGTGGTTGGTCCGGGACGGGACAGGGGACTAGCGGGGGCCAAGAGACCCAGTACTTC	CASGWSGTGQGTSGGQETQYF